The 19 T cell receptor beta chains below all came from one sample that was sequenced in a study of shared clonotypes between healthy human individuals. Clones were read by immunoSEQ multiplex PCR, and TCRdb kept only the in-frame ones, dropping some. The sample consists of about 2 million clones, around 95% of them appearing once. Sequenced input: naive CD4+ T cells sorted from blood. The subset denotes: CD45RA+ positively selected. The origin of the receptors is a man between 18 and 29 years old in good health.

V and J are TRBV6-5 and TRBJ1-5, with 12 bases aligning to TRBD1. The V segment lost 6 bases and the J segment 4 bases; nucleotides outside the gene matches: 4. Germline values: CDR1 MNHEY, CDR2 SVGAGI. This CDR3 comprises 15 residues. The CDR3 DNA sequence: TGTGCCAGCAGAAAGGGACAGGGGGCAAATCAGCCCCAGCATTTT. Translated, it gives CASRKGQGANQPQHF.

The chain links TRBV5-4 to TRBJ2-2; D is uncertain. Trimming shortened V by 3 bases and J by 6 bases, and 6 bases separated the two germline ends. The CDR3 spans 12 residues. Looked up from germline, CDR1 is SGHNT and CDR2 is YYREEE (reference sequence). The CDR3, as DNA: TGTGCCAGCAGCTCCATCGCCGGGGAGCTGTTTTTT. Its translation is CASSSIAGELFF.

This chain links TRBV10-3 with TRBJ2-2, with 7 positions matching TRBD1. The germline V gene has CDR1 ENHRY and CDR2 SYGVKD. J gave up 3 bases and V 6 bases, and 7 bases lay outside the gene matches. The CDR3 has 15 amino acids. This chain's CDR3 is CAIRGQLLHTGELFF. CDR3 coding DNA: TGTGCCATCAGGGGACAGCTCCTCCACACCGGGGAGCTGTTTTTT.

The rearrangement uses TRBV9 and TRBJ2-2; 8 bases align to TRBD2. J gave up 6 bases and V 0 bases, and 4 bases lay outside the gene matches. Germline CDR1 is SGDLS and CDR2 is YYNGEE. This CDR3 is 15 amino acids long. As DNA, the CDR3 is TGTGCCAGCAGCGTAGTCTCTAGCGGGCCCGGGGAGCTGTTTTTT. Translating gives CASSVVSSGPGELFF.

This chain links TRBV5-4 with TRBJ2-7; D could derive from TRBD1 or TRBD2 (5 bases each). The V gene's germline CDR1 is SGHNT and CDR2 YYREEE (reference sequence). The CDR3 is made up of 15 amino acids. V shed 4 bases and J shed 7 bases, with 21 bases lying between them. The DNA for the CDR3 is TGTGCCAGCAGCCTTCCGGGACCCGCCGGTGGGGAGCAGTACTTC. This gives the protein CASSLPGPAGGEQYF.

The V call is TRBV30, the J call TRBJ2-6; D is possibly TRBD1 (5 bases). V was cut by 8 bases and J by 0 bases, with 20 bases left in between. The CDR3 is 17 residues long. Per the germline V gene, CDR1 is GTSNPN and CDR2 is SVGIG (reference sequence). The CDR3 sequence: CARTPRQLSSGANVLTF. DNA of the CDR3: TGTGCCCGGACCCCCCGACAGCTATCCTCTGGGGCCAACGTCCTGACTTTC.

This chain links TRBV9 with TRBJ1-4; D unresolved. Looked up from germline, CDR1 is SGDLS and CDR2 is YYNGEE. This CDR3 is built from 14 residues. Trimming left V 0 bases short and J 7 bases short, with 10 bases between. The CDR3 region is CASSVARVGEKLFF. The CDR3 DNA is TGTGCCAGCAGCGTAGCTCGGGTCGGTGAAAAACTGTTTTTT.

The rearrangement links TRBV6-6 to TRBJ1-6; 11 positions match TRBD1. V lost 6 bases and J lost 9; bases outside the gene matches: 4. Looked up from germline, CDR1 is MNHNY and CDR2 is SVGAGI (reference sequence). The CDR3 covers 14 residues. The CDR3 sequence is CASRRGQGVSPLHF. Here the CDR3 DNA reads TGTGCCAGCAGGAGGGGACAGGGGGTTTCACCCCTCCACTTT.

This clone was counted once. Other nucleotide sequences in the sample specify the same CDR3. This rearrangement joins TRBV7-2 to TRBJ2-7; TRBD1 might be the D (6 bases). V shed 1 base and J shed 1 base, with 8 bases lying between them. CDR1 is SGHTA and CDR2 is FQGNSA in the germline V gene. The CDR3 has 14 amino acids. The CDR3 coding sequence is TGTGCCAGCAGCTTAGGTGGGACATCCTACGAGCAGTACTTC. Translated, it gives CASSLGGTSYEQYF. The variable domain in full, with the rest retrieved from reference TRBV7-2 and TRBJ2-7, is GAGVSQSPSNKVTEKGKDVELRCDPISGHTALYWYRQSLGQGLEFLIYFQGNSAPDKSGLPSDRFSAERTGGSVSTLTIQRTQQEDSAVYLCASSLGGTSYEQYFGPGTRLTVT.

This sequence joins TRBV6-1 and TRBJ2-2; 8 nucleotides match TRBD2. The germline CDR1 and CDR2 sequences are MNHNS and SASEGT. J gave up 5 bases and V 4 bases, and 6 bases lay outside the gene matches. This CDR3 region has 15 residues. CDR3 region: CASSGRLARTGELFF. Written as DNA, the CDR3 is TGTGCCAGCAGTGGAAGACTAGCGCGAACCGGGGAGCTGTTTTTT.

The gene calls are TRBV5-1 and TRBJ2-3, with D perhaps TRBD2 (7 bases). The germline CDR1 and CDR2 sequences are SGHRS and YFSETQ. The CDR3 is made up of 13 amino acids. The V gene lost 5 bases and the J gene lost 5 bases, with 12 bases spanning the gap. CDR3 in amino acids: CASRAGAEDTQYF. CDR3 DNA sequence: TGCGCCAGCAGGGCGGGGGCTGAAGATACGCAGTATTTT.

About this clone: Other DNA sequences of this sample code for an identical CDR3. The chain links TRBV6-5 to TRBJ2-2; perhaps TRBD1 as D (5 bases). Trimming pared 4 bases from V and 1 base from J, leaving 7 bases between. Germline-derived CDR1 and CDR2 are MNHEY and SVGAGI. The CDR3 consists of 14 residues. The chain's CDR3 is CASSFRENTGELFF. The CDR3 region has the DNA TGTGCCAGCAGTTTCAGGGAGAACACCGGGGAGCTGTTTTTT.

The chain uses TRBV10-3 and TRBJ1-5; D possibly corresponds to TRBD1 (5 bases). V lost 2 bases and J 1 base, leaving 9 bases between the germline ends. The CDR3 is made up of 15 amino acids. Germline V gene lookup returns CDR1 ENHRY and CDR2 SYGVKD. The DNA for the CDR3 is TGTGCCATCAGTGAGGGGGCGCACAGCAATCAGCCCCAGCATTTT. This sequence encodes CAISEGAHSNQPQHF.

The CDR3 bases are TGTGCCACCAGCAGAGATTCCAGCGGGAGAGTCAATGAGCAGTTCTTC. Amino acids: CATSRDSSGRVNEQFF. The V call is TRBV15, the J call TRBJ2-1; 8 nucleotides agree with TRBD2. In germline, CDR1 is LNHNV, CDR2 YYDKDF (reference sequence). V lost 0 bases to trimming and J lost 6 bases; unmatched junction nucleotides: 7. The CDR3 has 16 amino acids.

The gene calls are TRBV5-1 and TRBJ1-1, with 10 bases aligning to TRBD1. Germline values: CDR1 SGHRS, CDR2 YFSETQ. V was clipped by 0 bases and J by 5 bases; unmatched bases: 7. The length of the CDR3 is 16 residues. The CDR3 here is CASSLAATGGKTEAFF. The CDR3 bases are TGCGCCAGCAGCTTGGCCGCGACAGGGGGCAAAACTGAAGCTTTCTTT. The whole variable domain, remainder taken from reference TRBV5-1 and TRBJ1-1, is KAGVTQTPRYLIKTRGQQVTLSCSPISGHRSVSWYQQTPGQGLQFLFEYFSETQRNKGNFPGRFSGRQFSNSRSEMNVSTLELGDSALYLCASSLAATGGKTEAFFGQGTRLTVV.

This chain links TRBV7-8 with TRBJ1-2; D is unclear. The CDR3 length is 14 residues. Per germline, CDR1 SGHVS and CDR2 FQNEAQ. Between the trimmed V and J ends, which lost 7 bases and 5 bases, there was a span of 17 bases. CDR3 nucleotide sequence: TGTGCCAGCACCGAGAGGCGCTCGGGGTATGGCTACACCTTC. This encodes CASTERRSGYGYTF.

V gene TRBV6-6 combines with J gene TRBJ1-3, with D possibly TRBD1 on 5 matching bases. CDR1 MNHNY and CDR2 SVGAGI come from the germline V gene (reference sequence). V lost 4 bases, J lost 5 bases, and 12 bases lay in between. This CDR3 is 14 amino acids long. The CDR3 nucleotides read TGTGCCAGCAGTTTCCGGGACGGCAGAAACACCATATATTTT. Amino acids: CASSFRDGRNTIYF.

V gene TRBV11-2 combines with J gene TRBJ2-7; D not certain. Looked up from germline, CDR1 is SGHAT and CDR2 is FQNNGV. This CDR3 comprises 13 residues. Trimming left V 0 bases short and J 9 bases short, with 12 bases between. DNA for the CDR3: TGTGCCAGCAGCTTAGATAGGTTTCAGTGGCAGTACTTC. It yields the protein CASSLDRFQWQYF.

This clone was detected only once. Here the CDR3 reads CASSWGAPLPDTQYF. Here the CDR3 DNA reads TGTGCCAGCAGCTGGGGGGCCCCCCTCCCAGATACGCAGTATTTT. The chain couples TRBV5-6 to TRBJ2-3, with D perhaps being TRBD1 or TRBD2 (6 bases each). CDR3 length: 15 residues. The V and J ends lost 3 bases and 4 bases respectively, with 15 bases between them. CDR1 and CDR2 (germline): SGHDT, YYEEEE.